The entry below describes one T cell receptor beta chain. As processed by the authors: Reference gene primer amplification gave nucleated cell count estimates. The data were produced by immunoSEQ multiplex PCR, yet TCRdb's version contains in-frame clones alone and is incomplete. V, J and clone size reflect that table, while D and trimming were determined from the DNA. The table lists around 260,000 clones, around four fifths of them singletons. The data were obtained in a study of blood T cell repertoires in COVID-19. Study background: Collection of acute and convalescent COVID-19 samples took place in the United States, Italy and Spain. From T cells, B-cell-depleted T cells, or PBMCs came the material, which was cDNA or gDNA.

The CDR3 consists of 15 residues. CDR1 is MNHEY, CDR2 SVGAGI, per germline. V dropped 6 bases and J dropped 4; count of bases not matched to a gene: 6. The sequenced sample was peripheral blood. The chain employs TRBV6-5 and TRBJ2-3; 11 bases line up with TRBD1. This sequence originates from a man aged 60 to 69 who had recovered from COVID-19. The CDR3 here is CASRSGTGGSDTQYF. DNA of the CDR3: TGTGCCAGCAGATCCGGGACAGGGGGATCAGATACGCAGTATTTT.